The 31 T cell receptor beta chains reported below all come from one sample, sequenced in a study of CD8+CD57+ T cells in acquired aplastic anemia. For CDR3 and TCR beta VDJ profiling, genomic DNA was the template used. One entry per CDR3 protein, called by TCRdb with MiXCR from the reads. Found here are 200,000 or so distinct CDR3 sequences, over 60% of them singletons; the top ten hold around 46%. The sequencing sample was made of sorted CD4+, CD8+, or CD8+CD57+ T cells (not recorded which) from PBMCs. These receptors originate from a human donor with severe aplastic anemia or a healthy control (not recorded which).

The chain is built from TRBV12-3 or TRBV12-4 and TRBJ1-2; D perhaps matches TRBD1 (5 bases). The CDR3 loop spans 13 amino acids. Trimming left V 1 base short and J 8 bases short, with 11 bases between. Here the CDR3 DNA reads TGTGCCAGCAGTTTAGGCGTGGGGCAGGGCTACACCTTC. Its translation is CASSLGVGQGYTF.

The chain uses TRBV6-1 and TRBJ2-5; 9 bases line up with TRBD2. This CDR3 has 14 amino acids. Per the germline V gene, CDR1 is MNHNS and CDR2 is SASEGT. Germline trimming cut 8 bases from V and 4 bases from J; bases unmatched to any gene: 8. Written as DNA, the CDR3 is TGTGCCAGCTATCGAGCGGGGGGTGGAGAGACCCAGTACTTC. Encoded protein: CASYRAGGGETQYF.

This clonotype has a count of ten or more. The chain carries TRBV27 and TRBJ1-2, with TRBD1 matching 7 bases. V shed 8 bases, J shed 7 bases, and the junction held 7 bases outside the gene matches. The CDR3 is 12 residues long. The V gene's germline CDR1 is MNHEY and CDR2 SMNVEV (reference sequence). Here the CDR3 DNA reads TGTGCCAGCCTTGACAGGGAGTCTGGCTACACCTTC. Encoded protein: CASLDRESGYTF.

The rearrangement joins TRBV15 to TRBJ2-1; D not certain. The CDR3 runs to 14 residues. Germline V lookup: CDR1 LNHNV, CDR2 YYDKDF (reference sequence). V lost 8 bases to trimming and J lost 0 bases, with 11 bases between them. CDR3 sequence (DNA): TGTGCCACCGCTGGGGTCCTCTCCTACAATGAGCAGTTCTTC. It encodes CATAGVLSYNEQFF. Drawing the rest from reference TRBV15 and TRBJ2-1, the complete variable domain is DAMVIQNPRYQVTQFGKPVTLSCSQTLNHNVMYWYQQKSSQAPKLLFHYYDKDFNNEADTPDNFQSRRPNTSFCFLDIRSPGLGDTAMYLCATAGVLSYNEQFFGPGTRLTVL.

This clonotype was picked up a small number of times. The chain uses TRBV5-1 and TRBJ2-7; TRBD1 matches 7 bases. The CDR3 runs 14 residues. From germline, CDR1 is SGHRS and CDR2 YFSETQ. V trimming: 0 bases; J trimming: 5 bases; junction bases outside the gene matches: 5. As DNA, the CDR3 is TGCGCCAGCAGCTTGGGACAGGGAGTGAACGAGCAGTACTTC. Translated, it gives CASSLGQGVNEQYF. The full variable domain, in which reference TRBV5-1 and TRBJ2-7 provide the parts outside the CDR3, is KAGVTQTPRYLIKTRGQQVTLSCSPISGHRSVSWYQQTPGQGLQFLFEYFSETQRNKGNFPGRFSGRQFSNSRSEMNVSTLELGDSALYLCASSLGQGVNEQYFGPGTRLTVT.

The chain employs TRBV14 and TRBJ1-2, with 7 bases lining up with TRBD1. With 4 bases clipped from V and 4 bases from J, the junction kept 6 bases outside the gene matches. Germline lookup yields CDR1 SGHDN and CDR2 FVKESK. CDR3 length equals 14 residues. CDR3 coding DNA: TGTGCCAGCAGCCCCCAACAGGGGACCTATGGCTACACCTTC. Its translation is CASSPQQGTYGYTF.

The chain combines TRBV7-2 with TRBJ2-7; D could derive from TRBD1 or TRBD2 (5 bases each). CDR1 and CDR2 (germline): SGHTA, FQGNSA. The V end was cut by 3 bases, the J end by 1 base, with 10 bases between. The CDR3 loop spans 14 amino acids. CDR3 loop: CASSLTWGSYEQYV. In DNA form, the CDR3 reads TGTGCCAGCAGCTTGACCTGGGGGTCCTACGAGCAGTACGTC.

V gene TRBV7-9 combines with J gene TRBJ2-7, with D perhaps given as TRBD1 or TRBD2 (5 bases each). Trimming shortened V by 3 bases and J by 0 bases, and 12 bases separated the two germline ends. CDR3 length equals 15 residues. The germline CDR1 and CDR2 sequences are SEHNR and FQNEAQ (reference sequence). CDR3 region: CASSLAGAVSYEQYF. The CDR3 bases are TGTGCCAGCAGCTTGGCCGGGGCAGTCTCCTACGAGCAGTACTTC. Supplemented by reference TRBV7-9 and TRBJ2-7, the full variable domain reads DTGVSQNPRHKITKRGQNVTFRCDPISEHNRLYWYRQTLGQGPEFLTYFQNEAQLEKSRLLSDRFSAERPKGSFSTLEIQRTEQGDSAMYLCASSLAGAVSYEQYFGPGTRLTVT.

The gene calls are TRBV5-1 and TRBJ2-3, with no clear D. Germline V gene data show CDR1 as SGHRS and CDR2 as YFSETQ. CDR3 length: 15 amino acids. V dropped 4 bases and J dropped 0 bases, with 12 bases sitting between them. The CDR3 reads CASSPTPTSTDTQYF. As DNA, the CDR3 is TGCGCCAGCAGCCCGACACCTACTAGCACAGATACGCAGTATTTT. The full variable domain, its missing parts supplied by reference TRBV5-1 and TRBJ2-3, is KAGVTQTPRYLIKTRGQQVTLSCSPISGHRSVSWYQQTPGQGLQFLFEYFSETQRNKGNFPGRFSGRQFSNSRSEMNVSTLELGDSALYLCASSPTPTSTDTQYFGPGTRLTVL.

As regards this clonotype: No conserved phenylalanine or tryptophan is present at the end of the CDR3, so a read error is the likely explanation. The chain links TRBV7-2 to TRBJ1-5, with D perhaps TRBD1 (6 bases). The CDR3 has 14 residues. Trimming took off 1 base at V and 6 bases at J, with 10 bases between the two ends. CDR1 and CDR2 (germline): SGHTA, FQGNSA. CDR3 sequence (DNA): TGTGCCAGCAGCTTAGTGGGGGCGTGTCAGCCCCAGCATTAT. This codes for CASSLVGACQPQHY.

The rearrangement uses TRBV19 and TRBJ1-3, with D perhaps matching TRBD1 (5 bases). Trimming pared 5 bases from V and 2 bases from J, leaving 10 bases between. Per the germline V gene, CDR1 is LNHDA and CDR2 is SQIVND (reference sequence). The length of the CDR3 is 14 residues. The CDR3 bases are TGTGCCAGTAGTTCAGGGACGACTGGAAACACCATATATTTT. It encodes CASSSGTTGNTIYF.

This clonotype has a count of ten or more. CDR3 sequence reads: CASSLASGTKNIQYF. CDR3 in DNA: TGTGCCAGCAGCTTAGCCTCGGGGACCAAAAACATTCAGTACTTC. This chain uses TRBV7-9 with TRBJ2-4; D is possibly TRBD2 (5 bases). The CDR3 is made up of 15 amino acids. Trimming cost V 0 bases and J 2 bases, with 8 bases left between them. In germline, CDR1 is SEHNR, CDR2 FQNEAQ (reference sequence).

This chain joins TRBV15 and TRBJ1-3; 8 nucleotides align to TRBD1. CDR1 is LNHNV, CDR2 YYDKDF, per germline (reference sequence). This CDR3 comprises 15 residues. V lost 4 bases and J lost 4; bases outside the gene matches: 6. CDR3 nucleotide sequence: TGTGCCACCAGCAAAGAGACAGGGGCGGGAAACACCATATATTTT. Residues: CATSKETGAGNTIYF.

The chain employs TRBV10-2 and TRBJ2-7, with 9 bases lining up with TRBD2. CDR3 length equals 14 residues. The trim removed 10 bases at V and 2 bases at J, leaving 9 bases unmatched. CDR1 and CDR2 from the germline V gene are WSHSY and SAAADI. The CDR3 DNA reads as TGCGCCACAGTTAGCGGGGGCCGCGCCTACGAGCAGTACTTC. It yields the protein CATVSGGRAYEQYF.

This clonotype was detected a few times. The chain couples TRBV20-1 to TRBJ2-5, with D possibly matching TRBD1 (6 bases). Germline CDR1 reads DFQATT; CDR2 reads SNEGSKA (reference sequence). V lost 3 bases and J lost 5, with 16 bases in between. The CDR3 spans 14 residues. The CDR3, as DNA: TGCAGTGCTAGTGCCAGGGGTCCCCGGGAGACCCAGTACTTC. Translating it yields CSASARGPRETQYF.

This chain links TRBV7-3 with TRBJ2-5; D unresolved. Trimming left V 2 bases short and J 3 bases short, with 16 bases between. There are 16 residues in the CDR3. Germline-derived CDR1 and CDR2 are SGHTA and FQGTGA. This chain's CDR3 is CASSLAPGSKKETQYF. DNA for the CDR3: TGTGCCAGCAGCTTAGCCCCTGGTAGCAAAAAAGAGACCCAGTACTTC.

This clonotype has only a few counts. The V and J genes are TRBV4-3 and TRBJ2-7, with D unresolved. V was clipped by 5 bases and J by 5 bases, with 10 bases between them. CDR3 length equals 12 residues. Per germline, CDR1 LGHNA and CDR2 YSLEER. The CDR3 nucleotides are TGCGCCAGCAGCTTAGGTAGGAACGAGCAGTACTTC. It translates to CASSLGRNEQYF.

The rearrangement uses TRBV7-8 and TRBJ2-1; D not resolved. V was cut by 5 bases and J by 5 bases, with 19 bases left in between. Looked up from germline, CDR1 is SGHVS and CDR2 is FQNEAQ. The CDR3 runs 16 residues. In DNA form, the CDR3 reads TGTGCCAGCAGCCCCCGCCTGGAGATGCGCAACAATGAGCAGTTCTTC. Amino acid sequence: CASSPRLEMRNNEQFF.

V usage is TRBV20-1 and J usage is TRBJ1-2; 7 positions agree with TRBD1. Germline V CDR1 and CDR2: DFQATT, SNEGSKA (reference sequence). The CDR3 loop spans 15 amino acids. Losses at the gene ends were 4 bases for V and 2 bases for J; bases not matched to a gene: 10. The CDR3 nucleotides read TGCAGTGCTAAACCGATGACAGGGATGAACTATGGCTACACCTTC. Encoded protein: CSAKPMTGMNYGYTF.

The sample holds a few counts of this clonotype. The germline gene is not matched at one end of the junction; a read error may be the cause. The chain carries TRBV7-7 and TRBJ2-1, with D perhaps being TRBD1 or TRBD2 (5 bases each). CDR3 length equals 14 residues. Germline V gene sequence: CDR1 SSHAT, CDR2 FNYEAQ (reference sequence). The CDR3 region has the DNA TGTGCTAGCAGCTCCCCGGGACCGAACAATGAGCAGTTCTTC. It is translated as CASSSPGPNNEQFF.

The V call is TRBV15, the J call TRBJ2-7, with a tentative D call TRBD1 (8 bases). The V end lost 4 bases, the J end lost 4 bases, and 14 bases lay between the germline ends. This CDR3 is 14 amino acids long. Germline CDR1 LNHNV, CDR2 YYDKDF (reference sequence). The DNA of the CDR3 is TGTGCCACCAGCATTTACAGGGGGGGTTACGAGCAGTACTTC. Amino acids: CATSIYRGGYEQYF.

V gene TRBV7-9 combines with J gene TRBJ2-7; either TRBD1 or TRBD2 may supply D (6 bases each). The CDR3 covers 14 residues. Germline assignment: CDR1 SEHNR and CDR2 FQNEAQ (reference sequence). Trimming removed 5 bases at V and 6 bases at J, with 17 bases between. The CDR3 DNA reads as TGTGCCAGCAGCCCACTACGGGGGCGCAGCGAGCAGTACTTC. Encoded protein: CASSPLRGRSEQYF.

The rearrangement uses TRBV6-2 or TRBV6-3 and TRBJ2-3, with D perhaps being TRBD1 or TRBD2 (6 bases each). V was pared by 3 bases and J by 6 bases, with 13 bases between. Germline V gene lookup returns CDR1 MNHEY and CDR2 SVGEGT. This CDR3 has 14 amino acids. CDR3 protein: CASSYLPGADTQYF. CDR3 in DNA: TGTGCCAGCAGTTATTTGCCGGGGGCGGATACGCAGTATTTT.

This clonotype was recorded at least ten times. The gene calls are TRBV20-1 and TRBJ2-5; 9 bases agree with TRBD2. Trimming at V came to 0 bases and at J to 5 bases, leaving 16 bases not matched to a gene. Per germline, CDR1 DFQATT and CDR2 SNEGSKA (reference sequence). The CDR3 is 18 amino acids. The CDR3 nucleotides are TGCAGTGCTAGAGATTTCCAATTGTTCCTAGCGGGGTGGGAGACCCAGTACTTC. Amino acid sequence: CSARDFQLFLAGWETQYF.

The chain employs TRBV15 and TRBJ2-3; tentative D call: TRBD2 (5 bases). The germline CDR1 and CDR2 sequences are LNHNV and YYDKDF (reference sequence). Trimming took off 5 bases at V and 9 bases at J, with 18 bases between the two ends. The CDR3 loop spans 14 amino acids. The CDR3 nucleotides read TGTGCCACCAGCCCCCCCGAAAGCGGCCCGACGCAGTATTTT. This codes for CATSPPESGPTQYF.

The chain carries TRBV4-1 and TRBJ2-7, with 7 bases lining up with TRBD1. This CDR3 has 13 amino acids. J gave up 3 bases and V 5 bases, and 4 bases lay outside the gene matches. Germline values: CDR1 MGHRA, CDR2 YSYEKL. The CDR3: CASSRDSFYEQYF. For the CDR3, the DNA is TGCGCCAGCAGCAGGGACAGCTTCTACGAGCAGTACTTC.

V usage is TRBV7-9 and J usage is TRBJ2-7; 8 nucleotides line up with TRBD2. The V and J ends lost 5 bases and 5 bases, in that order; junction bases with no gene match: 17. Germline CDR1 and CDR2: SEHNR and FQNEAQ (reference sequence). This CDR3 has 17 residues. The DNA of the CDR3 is TGTGCCAGCAGCCCGGGTGGGACTAGGCCCGCAGGGGACGAGCAGTACTTC. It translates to CASSPGGTRPAGDEQYF.

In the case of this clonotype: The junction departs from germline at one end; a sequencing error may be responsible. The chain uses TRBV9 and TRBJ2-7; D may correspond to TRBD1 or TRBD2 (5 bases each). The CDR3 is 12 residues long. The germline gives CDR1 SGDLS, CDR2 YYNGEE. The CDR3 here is CASSPSGHEQHF. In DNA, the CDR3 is TGTGCCAGCAGCCCCTCGGGGCACGAGCAGCACTTC.

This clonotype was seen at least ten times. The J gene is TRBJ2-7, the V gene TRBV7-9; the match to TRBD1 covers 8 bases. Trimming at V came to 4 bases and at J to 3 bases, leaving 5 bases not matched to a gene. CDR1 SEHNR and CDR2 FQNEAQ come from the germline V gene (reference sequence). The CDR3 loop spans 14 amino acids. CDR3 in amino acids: CASSSWDRNYEQYF. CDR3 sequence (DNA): TGTGCCAGCAGCTCATGGGACAGGAACTACGAGCAGTACTTC.

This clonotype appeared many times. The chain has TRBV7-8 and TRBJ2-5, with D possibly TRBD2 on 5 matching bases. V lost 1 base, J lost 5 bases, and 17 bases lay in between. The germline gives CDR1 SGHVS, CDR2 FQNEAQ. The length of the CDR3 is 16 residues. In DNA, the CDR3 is TGTGCCAGCAGCTTAGGGGCCGACCGTAGGAGGGAGACCCAGTACTTC. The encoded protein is CASSLGADRRRETQYF. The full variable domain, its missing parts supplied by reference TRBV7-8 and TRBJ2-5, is GAGVSQSPRYKVAKRGQDVALRCDPISGHVSLFWYQQALGQGPEFLTYFQNEAQLDKSGLPSDRFFAERPEGSVSTLKIQRTQQEDSAVYLCASSLGADRRRETQYFGPGTRLLVL.

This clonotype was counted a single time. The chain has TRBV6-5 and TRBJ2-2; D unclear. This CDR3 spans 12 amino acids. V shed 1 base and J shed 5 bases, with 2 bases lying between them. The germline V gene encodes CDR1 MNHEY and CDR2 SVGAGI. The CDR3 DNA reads TGTGCCAGCAGTTACTTAACCGGGGAGCTGTTTTTT. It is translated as CASSYLTGELFF.